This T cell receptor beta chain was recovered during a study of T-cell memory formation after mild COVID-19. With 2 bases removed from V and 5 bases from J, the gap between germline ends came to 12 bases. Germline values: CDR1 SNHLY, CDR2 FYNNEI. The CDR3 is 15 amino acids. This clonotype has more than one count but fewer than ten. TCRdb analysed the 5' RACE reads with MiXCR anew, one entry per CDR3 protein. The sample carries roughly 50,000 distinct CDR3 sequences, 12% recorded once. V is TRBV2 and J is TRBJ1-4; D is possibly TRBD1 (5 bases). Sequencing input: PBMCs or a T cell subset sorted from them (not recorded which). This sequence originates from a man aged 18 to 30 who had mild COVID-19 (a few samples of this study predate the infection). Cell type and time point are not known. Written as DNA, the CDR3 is TGTGCCAGCAGTGAAAGGGGACTTGGGAATGAAAAACTGTTTTTT. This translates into CASSERGLGNEKLFF.